These 28 T cell receptor beta chains were all obtained from the same sample, sequenced in a study of blood T cell repertoires in COVID-19. Measured with immunoSEQ multiplex PCR; TCRdb has only the in-frame clones, and not every one. The sample has 130,000 to 150,000 clones; around nine tenths are singletons. The source material was peripheral blood. All receptors come from a middle-aged woman with acute or convalescent COVID-19.

This sequence joins TRBV7-2 and TRBJ2-7; the D is unclear. Trimming took 5 bases from V and 2 from J, leaving 13 bases between them. This CDR3 has 14 amino acids. Germline lookup yields CDR1 SGHTA and CDR2 FQGNSA. This chain's CDR3 is CASSPRGGTYEQYF. DNA for the CDR3: TGTGCCAGCAGCCCGCGTGGCGGTACCTACGAGCAGTACTTC.

J is TRBJ2-7 and V is TRBV20-1; D possibly corresponds to TRBD2 (5 bases). CDR3 size: 15 residues. Germline V gene sequence: CDR1 DFQATT, CDR2 SNEGSKA (reference sequence). V was pared by 3 bases and J by 2 bases, with 17 bases between. CDR3 sequence: CSASSREPGAYEQYF. The CDR3 DNA reads TGCAGTGCTAGTTCCCGGGAACCAGGAGCCTACGAGCAGTACTTC.

The J gene is TRBJ2-1, the V gene TRBV9; TRBD1 might be the D (5 bases). The CDR3 consists of 14 residues. In germline, CDR1 is SGDLS, CDR2 YYNGEE. The V and J ends lost 3 bases and 6 bases respectively, with 13 bases between them. CDR3 bases: TGTGCCAGCAGCGACGAGCTACAGGTCAATGAGCAGTTCTTC. It specifies CASSDELQVNEQFF. Full variable domain (missing parts from reference TRBV9 and TRBJ2-1): DSGVTQTPKHLITATGQRVTLRCSPRSGDLSVYWYQQSLDQGLQFLIQYYNGEERAKGNILERFSAQQFPDLHSELNLSSLELGDSALYFCASSDELQVNEQFFGPGTRLTVL.

The V gene is TRBV7-8, the J gene TRBJ2-7; D is perhaps TRBD1 (6 bases). Trimming cost V 5 bases and J 6 bases, with 11 bases left between them. Germline values: CDR1 SGHVS, CDR2 FQNEAQ. CDR3 length: 12 amino acids. Written as DNA, the CDR3 is TGTGCCAGCAGCCCGGACAGCCTCGAGCAGTACTTC. Protein: CASSPDSLEQYF.

The CDR3 coding sequence is TGTGCCAGCTCACCATTAGTCGATCAGCCCCAGCATTTT. Translation: CASSPLVDQPQHF. The rearrangement links TRBV18 to TRBJ1-5; the D is unclear. The CDR3 covers 13 residues. Per germline, CDR1 KGHSH and CDR2 LQKENI. V was shortened by 2 bases and J by 5 bases, with 7 bases between the two germline ends.

The genes are TRBV28 and TRBJ1-1, with TRBD1 matching over 8 bases. This CDR3 is 14 amino acids long. Unmatched junction bases numbered 17, after V lost 7 bases and J lost 13 bases. The germline gives CDR1 MDHEN, CDR2 SYDVKM. CDR3 nucleotides: TGTGCCAGCATCCGAGACAGGGGTTTGCTCTCCGGTTTCTTT. Translating it yields CASIRDRGLLSGFF.

The chain couples TRBV27 to TRBJ2-7; 10 bases fit TRBD1. The CDR3 covers 14 residues. Trimming took 2 bases from V and 5 from J; bases not matched to a gene: 3. The V gene's germline CDR1 is MNHEY and CDR2 SMNVEV (reference sequence). This CDR3 reads CASSLGTGENEQYF. The CDR3 coding sequence is TGTGCCAGCAGTTTAGGGACAGGGGAAAACGAGCAGTACTTC.

This sequence joins TRBV27 and TRBJ1-5, with 9 bases aligning to TRBD1. The V and J ends lost 8 bases and 4 bases, in that order; junction bases with no gene match: 9. Germline CDR1 MNHEY, CDR2 SMNVEV (reference sequence). The CDR3 is 15 residues long. CDR3 nucleotides: TGTGCCAGCTCGGGTGGGACAGGGATGAATCAGCCCCAGCATTTT. Encoded protein: CASSGGTGMNQPQHF.

This chain connects TRBV7-3 to TRBJ1-1; 8 bases align to TRBD1. Germline-derived CDR1 and CDR2 are SGHTA and FQGTGA. Trimming took 5 bases from V and 4 from J; bases not matched to a gene: 3. There are 13 residues in the CDR3. CDR3 bases: TGTGCCAGCAGCGCCGACAGGGGCACTGAAGCTTTCTTT. Its protein is CASSADRGTEAFF.

The V and J genes are TRBV18 and TRBJ1-5; D remains ambiguous. The CDR3 runs to 13 residues. Between the trimmed V and J ends, which lost 4 bases and 6 bases, there was a span of 10 bases. Germline V gives CDR1 KGHSH, CDR2 LQKENI. CDR3 nucleotide sequence: TGTGCCAGCTCACTAAGTTCCAGTCAGCCCCAGCATTTT. Translating it yields CASSLSSSQPQHF.

CDR3 protein: CASSLGWGWTTGELFF. The CDR3 DNA is TGTGCCAGCAGCTTGGGTTGGGGTTGGACAACCGGGGAGCTGTTTTTT. V gene TRBV5-6 combines with J gene TRBJ2-2, with TRBD1 as a possible D gene (5 bases). The ends were cut back, 0 bases at V and 5 bases at J, with 14 bases in the middle. The V gene's germline CDR1 is SGHDT and CDR2 YYEEEE. CDR3 length: 16 amino acids.

This clone was seen a few times. The CDR3 loop reads CASSSTGGENGYTF. DNA of the CDR3: TGTGCCAGCAGTTCGACAGGGGGCGAGAATGGCTACACCTTC. The V gene is TRBV28, the J gene TRBJ1-2; 10 nucleotides line up with TRBD1. Germline values: CDR1 MDHEN, CDR2 SYDVKM. J lost 6 bases, V lost 4 bases, and 5 bases had no gene match. This CDR3 contains 14 residues.

The chain carries TRBV6-5 and TRBJ1-2; D possibly corresponds to TRBD1 (6 bases). V gave up 5 bases and J gave up 4 bases, with 14 bases separating them. Germline V gene data show CDR1 as MNHEY and CDR2 as SVGAGI. The CDR3 has 14 residues. In nucleotides, the CDR3 is TGTGCCAGCAGTCCTTCACAGGGCGGCTATGGCTACACCTTC. Its protein product is CASSPSQGGYGYTF.

The rearrangement uses TRBV6-4 and TRBJ2-1; 8 bases line up with TRBD2. This CDR3 contains 15 residues. The ends lost 3 bases at V and 3 bases at J; junction bases unmatched: 4. Germline V gene data show CDR1 as MRHNA and CDR2 as SNTAGT. DNA for the CDR3: TGTGCCAGCAGTGATAGAGCGGGGGTCTACAATGAGCAGTTCTTC. Translating it yields CASSDRAGVYNEQFF.

The table lists this clone with a count of one. V is TRBV9 and J is TRBJ2-3; no reliable D call. Germline V gene lookup returns CDR1 SGDLS and CDR2 YYNGEE. The germline V and J ends were trimmed by 0 bases and 6 bases, with 11 bases remaining between them. The CDR3 has 14 residues. CDR3 sequence (DNA): TGTGCCAGCAGCGTAGGACTCAACCCCGATACGCAGTATTTT. Its translation: CASSVGLNPDTQYF.

This clone was detected only once. The sample holds other DNA sequences that translate to the same CDR3. V usage is TRBV24-1 and J usage is TRBJ2-7; TRBD1 matches at 9 bases. This CDR3 is 15 amino acids long. V trimming: 5 bases; J trimming: 1 base; junction bases outside the gene matches: 5. CDR1 is KGHDR and CDR2 is SFDVKD in the germline V gene. CDR3 loop: CATSAGTGRSYEQYF. The CDR3 region has the DNA TGTGCCACCAGTGCGGGGACAGGGAGGTCCTACGAGCAGTACTTC.

The rearrangement uses TRBV30 and TRBJ1-2; the D gene is possibly TRBD1 (5 bases). V was cut by 4 bases and J by 4 bases, with 10 bases left in between. Germline-derived CDR1 and CDR2 are GTSNPN and SVGIG (reference sequence). The CDR3 consists of 12 residues. Here the CDR3 DNA reads TGTGCCTGGACCAGGGCTGGCTATGGCTACACCTTC. Translated: CAWTRAGYGYTF.

This chain uses TRBV30 with TRBJ2-7; the D is unclear. Trimming removed 2 bases at V and 0 bases at J, with 11 bases between. The CDR3 length is 14 residues. Germline values: CDR1 GTSNPN, CDR2 SVGIG (reference sequence). The DNA for the CDR3 is TGTGCCTGGAGTCGGCGGATGATCTCCTACGAGCAGTACTTC. It specifies CAWSRRMISYEQYF.

This clone was detected only a few times. The V call is TRBV7-2, the J call TRBJ1-5; the D gene is possibly TRBD1 (6 bases). Trimming took off 5 bases at V and 4 bases at J, with 12 bases between the two ends. This CDR3 is 14 amino acids long. From germline, CDR1 is SGHTA and CDR2 FQGNSA. The CDR3 loop reads CASSLHRENQPQHF. The CDR3 coding sequence is TGTGCCAGCAGCCTCCACAGGGAAAATCAGCCCCAGCATTTT.

The CDR3 nucleotides are TGTGCCAGCAGTTTACTACAGGGCGGCAATCAGCCCCAGCATTTT. It encodes CASSLLQGGNQPQHF. The rearrangement uses TRBV27 and TRBJ1-5; D might be TRBD1 (6 bases). V was clipped by 2 bases and J by 2 bases, with 10 bases between them. The germline V gene encodes CDR1 MNHEY and CDR2 SMNVEV (reference sequence). The CDR3 loop spans 15 amino acids.

J is TRBJ2-1 and V is TRBV28; TRBD2 matches at 11 bases. This CDR3 has 15 residues. From germline, CDR1 is MDHEN and CDR2 SYDVKM. J was trimmed by 3 bases and V by 5 bases; bases with no gene match: 3. The DNA for the CDR3 is TGTGCCAGCAGTCCGGGGACTAGCGGCTACAATGAGCAGTTCTTC. Encoded protein: CASSPGTSGYNEQFF.

This clone has only a few counts. The chain combines TRBV5-1 with TRBJ2-1, with TRBD2 identical over 8 bases. CDR1 SGHRS and CDR2 YFSETQ come from the germline V gene. CDR3 length equals 15 residues. The junction had 5 bases not matched to a gene; V was cut back by 1 base and J by 5 bases. Here the CDR3 reads CASSLTGLVNNEQFF. In DNA form, the CDR3 reads TGCGCCAGCAGCTTGACGGGACTAGTGAACAATGAGCAGTTCTTC.

V gene TRBV14 combines with J gene TRBJ2-1, with D unclear. This CDR3 has 15 residues. Per germline, CDR1 SGHDN and CDR2 FVKESK. V dropped 4 bases and J dropped 1 base, with 11 bases sitting between them. The CDR3 region has the DNA TGTGCCAGCAGCCGTACACGCATATCCTACAATGAGCAGTTCTTC. The encoded protein is CASSRTRISYNEQFF.

The chain employs TRBV20-1 and TRBJ2-1; D is possibly TRBD2 (5 bases). V was pared by 1 base and J by 11 bases, with 9 bases between. The germline gives CDR1 DFQATT, CDR2 SNEGSKA (reference sequence). The CDR3 is 11 residues long. In DNA, the CDR3 is TGCAGTGCTAGAGCTCTAGCTCAGCAGTTCTTC. This encodes CSARALAQQFF.

The V call is TRBV4-3, the J call TRBJ1-1, with D possibly matching TRBD1 (6 bases). Trimming removed 1 base at V and 3 bases at J, with 12 bases between. This CDR3 has 15 residues. Germline lookup yields CDR1 LGHNA and CDR2 YSLEER. CDR3 region: CASSQVAGVDTEAFF. DNA for the CDR3: TGCGCCAGCAGCCAAGTAGCAGGGGTGGACACTGAAGCTTTCTTT.

This chain joins TRBV19 and TRBJ2-1; D is ambiguous. Germline-derived CDR1 and CDR2 are LNHDA and SQIVND (reference sequence). This CDR3 region has 16 residues. V was clipped by 4 bases and J by 0 bases, with 13 bases between them. CDR3 sequence (DNA): TGTGCCAGTAGTACAAACGGTAAAAGCTCCTACAATGAGCAGTTCTTC. It is translated as CASSTNGKSSYNEQFF.

CDR3 nucleotides: TGTGCCAGCAGCCGGGGTGGCAATCAGCCCCAGCATTTT. Its protein product is CASSRGGNQPQHF. V usage is TRBV7-9 and J usage is TRBJ1-5, with D unclear. This CDR3 is built from 13 residues. The germline gives CDR1 SEHNR, CDR2 FQNEAQ (reference sequence). V lost 5 bases and J 2 bases, leaving 7 bases between the germline ends. Filled out from reference TRBV7-9 and TRBJ1-5, the complete variable domain reads DTGVSQNPRHKITKRGQNVTFRCDPISEHNRLYWYRQTLGQGPEFLTYFQNEAQLEKSRLLSDRFSAERPKGSFSTLEIQRTEQGDSAMYLCASSRGGNQPQHFGDGTRLSIL.

The V call is TRBV2, the J call TRBJ1-1, with D possibly TRBD1 on 5 matching bases. V was pared by 5 bases and J by 1 base, with 14 bases between. Germline CDR1 SNHLY, CDR2 FYNNEI. The CDR3 sequence is 15 residues long. DNA for the CDR3: TGTGCCAGCAGTCCGCGGGGGAGAGCGAACACTGAAGCTTTCTTT. Amino acids: CASSPRGRANTEAFF.